The 11 T cell receptor beta chains reported below all come from one sample, sequenced in a study of spatial heterogeneity in lung cancer. Time point noted: sample taken at primary tumor resection. Whole RNA, which was extracted from tumor, nontumor lung tissue or frozen PBMC, was sequenced without any cell sorting. TCRdb reprocessed the 5' RACE reads via MiXCR and lists one record per CDR3 protein. The sample gives about 92,000 distinct CDR3 sequences, more than 10% of which show up once; roughly 41% is in the top ten. The starting material was PBMCs, obtained at surgery. The receptors shown here come from a male donor with early-stage non-small cell lung cancer.

The chain carries TRBV20-1 and TRBJ2-1, with TRBD2 identical over 12 bases. V gave up 2 bases and J gave up 4 bases; unmatched junction bases: 12. Per germline, CDR1 DFQATT and CDR2 SNEGSKA (reference sequence). The CDR3 extends over 18 amino acids. CDR3 residues: CSARRSSGGAVGYNEQFF. For the CDR3, the DNA is TGCAGTGCTAGACGTTCTAGCGGGGGGGCCGTAGGGTACAATGAGCAGTTCTTC.

The J gene is TRBJ2-5, the V gene TRBV7-9; 9 positions match TRBD1. V shed 5 bases, J shed 2 bases, and the junction held 6 bases outside the gene matches. CDR3 length: 15 amino acids. Germline CDR1 and CDR2: SEHNR and FQNEAQ (reference sequence). The CDR3 spells CASSPRDRAQETQYF. The CDR3 DNA follows: TGTGCCAGCAGCCCGCGGGACAGGGCACAAGAGACCCAGTACTTC.

This clonotype came up a few times. The V and J genes are TRBV27 and TRBJ2-1, with a possible D match to TRBD1 (5 bases). Germline V gene data show CDR1 as MNHEY and CDR2 as SMNVEV (reference sequence). Trimming took 2 bases from V and 3 from J, leaving 8 bases between them. The CDR3 runs 14 residues. In nucleotides, the CDR3 is TGTGCCAGCAGTTTAGGCAGGGACTACAATGAGCAGTTCTTC. Amino acids: CASSLGRDYNEQFF.

This clonotype has a handful of counts. This sequence joins TRBV20-1 and TRBJ2-1; no definite D call. The CDR3 is 15 residues long. CDR1 is DFQATT, CDR2 SNEGSKA, per germline (reference sequence). Trimming pared 0 bases from V and 0 bases from J, leaving 9 bases between. The CDR3 sequence is CSARESRSSYNEQFF. CDR3 bases: TGCAGTGCTAGAGAATCTAGAAGCTCCTACAATGAGCAGTTCTTC.

V and J are TRBV11-1 and TRBJ2-3, with 12 bases matching TRBD2. This CDR3 spans 16 amino acids. Germline CDR1 and CDR2: SGHAT and FQDESV (reference sequence). Germline trimming cut 3 bases from V and 2 bases from J; bases unmatched to any gene: 3. The CDR3 reads CASSFLAGGTTDTQYF. DNA for the CDR3: TGTGCCAGCAGCTTCCTAGCGGGAGGGACCACAGATACGCAGTATTTT.

In its sample, this clonotype was seen many times. The chain has TRBV5-1 and TRBJ2-1; 12 nucleotides agree with TRBD2. The germline gives CDR1 SGHRS, CDR2 YFSETQ. V lost 3 bases, J lost 6 bases, and 4 bases stayed unmatched. The CDR3 has 15 amino acids. Here the CDR3 DNA reads TGCGCCAGCAGCTCGGGACTAGCGGGTTCCAATGAGCAGTTCTTC. This sequence encodes CASSSGLAGSNEQFF.

V gene TRBV5-6 combines with J gene TRBJ2-2; D is uncertain. The CDR3 covers 15 residues. Germline V gene data show CDR1 as SGHDT and CDR2 as YYEEEE. The V end was cut by 1 base, the J end by 0 bases, with 7 bases between. As DNA, the CDR3 is TGTGCCAGCAGCTTGTCCCTCACGAACACCGGGGAGCTGTTTTTT. This translates into CASSLSLTNTGELFF.

There are a few counts of this clonotype. The genes are TRBV7-9 and TRBJ1-3; D unresolved. V was pared by 0 bases and J by 2 bases, with 5 bases between. The V gene's germline CDR1 is SEHNR and CDR2 FQNEAQ (reference sequence). There are 14 residues in the CDR3. CDR3 nucleotide sequence: TGTGCCAGCAGCTTAGCGTCAGCTGGAAACACCATATATTTT. Translated: CASSLASAGNTIYF.

The chain employs TRBV5-5 and TRBJ2-1; 9 nucleotides agree with TRBD1. Germline-derived CDR1 and CDR2 are SGHKS and YYEKEE (reference sequence). This CDR3 contains 17 residues. V shed 2 bases and J 0 bases; nucleotides not matched to a gene: 6. The CDR3 bases are TGTGCCAGCAGCTTCTTGTTGACAGGGGGCTCCTACAATGAGCAGTTCTTC. This gives the protein CASSFLLTGGSYNEQFF.

The genes are TRBV7-2 and TRBJ2-5; 7 bases map to TRBD1. Germline V gene sequence: CDR1 SGHTA, CDR2 FQGNSA. The CDR3 is 14 amino acids. V shed 5 bases, J shed 4 bases, and the junction held 7 bases outside the gene matches. The CDR3 DNA is TGTGCCAGCAGCCGGGACAGCCGGGGAGAGACCCAGTACTTC. Translating gives CASSRDSRGETQYF.

The rearrangement joins TRBV29-1 to TRBJ1-2, with D hard to call. Deletions cut 1 base from V and 2 bases from J, with 8 bases between. Germline CDR1 reads SQVTM; CDR2 reads ANQGSEA. This CDR3 contains 13 residues. The CDR3, as DNA: TGCAGCGTTGAAGTCGTGACCAACTATGGCTACACCTTC. This translates into CSVEVVTNYGYTF.